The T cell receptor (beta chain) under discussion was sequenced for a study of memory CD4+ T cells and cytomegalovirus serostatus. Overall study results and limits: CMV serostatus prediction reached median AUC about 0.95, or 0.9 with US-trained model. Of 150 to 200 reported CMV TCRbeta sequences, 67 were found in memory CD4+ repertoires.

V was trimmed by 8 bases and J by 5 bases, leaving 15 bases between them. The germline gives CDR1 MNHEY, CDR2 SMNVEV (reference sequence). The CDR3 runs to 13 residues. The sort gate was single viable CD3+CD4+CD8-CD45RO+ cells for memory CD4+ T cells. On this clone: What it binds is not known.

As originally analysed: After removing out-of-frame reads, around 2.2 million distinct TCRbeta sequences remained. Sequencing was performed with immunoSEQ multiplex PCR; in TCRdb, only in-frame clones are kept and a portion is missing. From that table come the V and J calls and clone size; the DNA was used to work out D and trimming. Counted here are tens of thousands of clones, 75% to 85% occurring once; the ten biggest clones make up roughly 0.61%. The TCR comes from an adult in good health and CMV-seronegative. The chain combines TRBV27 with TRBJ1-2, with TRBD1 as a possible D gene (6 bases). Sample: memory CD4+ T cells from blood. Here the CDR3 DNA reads TGTGCCAGCCGCGGGGGACACCTTTATGGCTACACCTTC. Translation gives CASRGGHLYGYTF.